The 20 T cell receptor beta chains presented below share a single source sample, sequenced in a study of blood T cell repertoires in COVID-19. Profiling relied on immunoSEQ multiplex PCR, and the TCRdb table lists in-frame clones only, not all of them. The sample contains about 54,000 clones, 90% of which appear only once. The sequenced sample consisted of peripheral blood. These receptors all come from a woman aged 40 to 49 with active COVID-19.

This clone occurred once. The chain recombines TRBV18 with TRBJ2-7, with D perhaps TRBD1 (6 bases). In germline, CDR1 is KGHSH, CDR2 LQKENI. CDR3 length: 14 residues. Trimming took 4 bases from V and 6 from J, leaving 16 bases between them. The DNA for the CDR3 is TGTGCCAGCTCACTAACGGACAGTCTCTCCGAGCAGTACTTC. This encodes CASSLTDSLSEQYF.

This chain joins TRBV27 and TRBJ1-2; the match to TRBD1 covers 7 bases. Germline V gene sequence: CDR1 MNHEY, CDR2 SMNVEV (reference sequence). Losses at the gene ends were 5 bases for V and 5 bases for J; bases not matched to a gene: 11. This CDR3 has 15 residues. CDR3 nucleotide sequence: TGTGCCAGCAGTCCACTTACAGGGGAAGGGTATGGCTACACCTTC. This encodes CASSPLTGEGYGYTF.

The CDR3 loop reads CASSVAGGYGTDTQYF. The CDR3 region has the DNA TGTGCCAGCAGCGTGGCAGGGGGCTACGGCACAGATACGCAGTATTTT. This sequence joins TRBV7-9 and TRBJ2-3, with 8 nucleotides matching TRBD1. The trim removed 5 bases at V and 1 base at J, leaving 8 bases unmatched. This CDR3 region has 16 residues. Germline V gene data show CDR1 as SEHNR and CDR2 as FQNEAQ (reference sequence).

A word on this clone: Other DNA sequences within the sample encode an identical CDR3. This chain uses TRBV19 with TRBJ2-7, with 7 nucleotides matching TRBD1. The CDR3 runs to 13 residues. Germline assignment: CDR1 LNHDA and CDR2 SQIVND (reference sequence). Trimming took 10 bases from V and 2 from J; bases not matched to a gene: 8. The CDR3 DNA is TGTGCCACCACAGGGGAATACGCCTACGAGCAGTACTTC. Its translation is CATTGEYAYEQYF. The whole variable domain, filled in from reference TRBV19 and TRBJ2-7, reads DGGITQSPKYLFRKEGQNVTLSCEQNLNHDAMYWYRQDPGQGLRLIYYSQIVNDFQKGDIAEGYSVSREKKESFPLTVTSAQKNPTAFYLCATTGEYAYEQYFGPGTRLTVT.

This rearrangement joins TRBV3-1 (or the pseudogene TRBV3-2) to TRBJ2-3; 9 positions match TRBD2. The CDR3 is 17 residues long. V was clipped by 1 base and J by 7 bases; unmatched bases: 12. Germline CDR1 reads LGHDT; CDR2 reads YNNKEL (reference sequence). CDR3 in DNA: TGTGCCAGCAGCCAAGGGCCTAGCGGGGTTCTTAGGTATACGCAGTATTTT. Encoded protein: CASSQGPSGVLRYTQYF.

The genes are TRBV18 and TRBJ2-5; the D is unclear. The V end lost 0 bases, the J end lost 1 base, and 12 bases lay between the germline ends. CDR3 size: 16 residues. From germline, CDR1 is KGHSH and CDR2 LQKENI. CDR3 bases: TGTGCCAGCTCACCACCGTCAGGAAACCCCCAAGAGACCCAGTACTTC. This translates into CASSPPSGNPQETQYF.

The CDR3 region has the DNA TGTGCCAGTAGTTCCCGTGGACAGATCTCTGGGGCCAACGTCCTGACTTTC. Its translation is CASSSRGQISGANVLTF. The chain recombines TRBV19 with TRBJ2-6, with D possibly matching TRBD1 (6 bases). V was cut by 5 bases and J by 0 bases, with 14 bases left in between. CDR1 and CDR2 from the germline V gene are LNHDA and SQIVND (reference sequence). The CDR3 has 17 residues.

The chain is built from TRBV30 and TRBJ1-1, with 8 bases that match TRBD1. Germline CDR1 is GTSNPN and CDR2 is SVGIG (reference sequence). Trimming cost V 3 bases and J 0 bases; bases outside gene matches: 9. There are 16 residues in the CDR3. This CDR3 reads CAWREDRVDMNTEAFF. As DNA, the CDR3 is TGTGCCTGGAGGGAGGACAGGGTAGACATGAACACTGAAGCTTTCTTT.

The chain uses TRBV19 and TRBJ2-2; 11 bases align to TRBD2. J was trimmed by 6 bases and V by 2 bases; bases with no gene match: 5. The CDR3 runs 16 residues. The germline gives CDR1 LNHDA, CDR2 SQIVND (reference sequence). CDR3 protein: CASSINSGGASGELFF. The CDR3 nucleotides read TGTGCCAGTAGTATAAATAGCGGGGGGGCCTCCGGGGAGCTGTTTTTT.

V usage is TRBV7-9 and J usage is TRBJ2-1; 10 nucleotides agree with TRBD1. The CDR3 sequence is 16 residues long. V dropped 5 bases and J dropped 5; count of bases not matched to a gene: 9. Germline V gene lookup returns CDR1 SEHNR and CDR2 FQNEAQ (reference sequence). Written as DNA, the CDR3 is TGTGCCAGCAGCCCCCCCGGCGGGACAGGGGACAATGAGCAGTTCTTC. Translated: CASSPPGGTGDNEQFF.

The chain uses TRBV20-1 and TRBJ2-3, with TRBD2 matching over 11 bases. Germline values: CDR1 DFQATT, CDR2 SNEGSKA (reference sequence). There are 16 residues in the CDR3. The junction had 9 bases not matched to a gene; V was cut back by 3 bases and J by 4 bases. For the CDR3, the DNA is TGCAGTGCTAGTCTCGCTAGCGGGGGGCAGGCAGATACGCAGTATTTT. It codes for CSASLASGGQADTQYF.

The CDR3 is CAISESRDTEAFF. The CDR3, as DNA: TGTGCCATCAGTGAGTCGAGGGATACTGAAGCTTTCTTT. The rearrangement links TRBV10-3 to TRBJ1-1; no definite D call. Deletions cut 0 bases from V and 5 bases from J, with 7 bases between. This CDR3 region has 13 residues. Germline-derived CDR1 and CDR2 are ENHRY and SYGVKD.

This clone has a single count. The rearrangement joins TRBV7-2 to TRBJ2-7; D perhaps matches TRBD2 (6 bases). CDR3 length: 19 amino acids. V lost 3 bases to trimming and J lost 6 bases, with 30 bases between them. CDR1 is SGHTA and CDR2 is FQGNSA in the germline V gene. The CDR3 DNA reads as TGTGCCAGCAGCTTCGGTATAGTTTCTGGGCTAGCGTCCCACTTCGAGCAGTACTTC. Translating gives CASSFGIVSGLASHFEQYF.

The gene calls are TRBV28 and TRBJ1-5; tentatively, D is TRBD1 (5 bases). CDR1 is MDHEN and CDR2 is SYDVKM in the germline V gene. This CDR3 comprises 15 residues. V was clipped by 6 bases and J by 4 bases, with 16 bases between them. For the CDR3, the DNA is TGTGCCAGCAGCCTGAGGGGAGGGAGAAATCAGCCCCAGCATTTT. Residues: CASSLRGGRNQPQHF.

CDR3 in DNA: TGTGCCAGCAGCGCAAAAACAGGGTACTATAATTCACCCCTCCACTTT. Translated: CASSAKTGYYNSPLHF. This chain joins TRBV21-1 and TRBJ1-6; the DNA was not used to check the table's D call, TRBD1. TRBV21-1 is labeled a pseudogene. There are 16 residues in the CDR3.

The CDR3 bases are TGCGCCAGCAGCTTGGGAAGAGGTGACGAGCAGTACTTC. Amino acid sequence: CASSLGRGDEQYF. J is TRBJ2-7 and V is TRBV5-1; D is ambiguous. Germline V lookup: CDR1 SGHRS, CDR2 YFSETQ. The CDR3 runs to 13 residues. V was pared by 0 bases and J by 5 bases, with 9 bases between.

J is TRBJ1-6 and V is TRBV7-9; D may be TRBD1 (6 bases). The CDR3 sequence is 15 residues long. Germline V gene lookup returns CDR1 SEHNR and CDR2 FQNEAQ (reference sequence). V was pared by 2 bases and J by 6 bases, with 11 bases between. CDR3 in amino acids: CASSLSTGANSPLHF. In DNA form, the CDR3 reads TGTGCCAGCAGCTTATCGACAGGCGCTAATTCACCCCTCCACTTT.

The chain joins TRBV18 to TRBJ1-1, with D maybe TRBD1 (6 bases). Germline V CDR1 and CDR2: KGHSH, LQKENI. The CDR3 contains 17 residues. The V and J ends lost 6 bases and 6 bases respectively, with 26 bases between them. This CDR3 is CASSGIGGGAKVSEAFF. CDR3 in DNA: TGTGCCAGCTCCGGGATTGGTGGGGGCGCGAAGGTTTCTGAAGCTTTCTTT.

In DNA form, the CDR3 reads TGTGCCAGTAGTATTGGTCGGTACACAGATACGCAGTATTTT. It encodes CASSIGRYTDTQYF. The chain couples TRBV19 to TRBJ2-3; D unclear. The CDR3 sequence is 14 residues long. Trimming left V 3 bases short and J 2 bases short, with 9 bases between. The germline gives CDR1 LNHDA, CDR2 SQIVND (reference sequence).

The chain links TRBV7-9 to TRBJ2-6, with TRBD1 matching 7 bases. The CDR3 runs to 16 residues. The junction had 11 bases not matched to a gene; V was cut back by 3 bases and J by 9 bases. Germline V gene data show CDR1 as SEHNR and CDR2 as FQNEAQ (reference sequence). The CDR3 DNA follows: TGTGCCAGCAGCTTTATGTCGGGACAGAGGGTCAACGTCCTGACTTTC. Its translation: CASSFMSGQRVNVLTF. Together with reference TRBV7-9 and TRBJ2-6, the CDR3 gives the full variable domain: DTGVSQNPRHKITKRGQNVTFRCDPISEHNRLYWYRQTLGQGPEFLTYFQNEAQLEKSRLLSDRFSAERPKGSFSTLEIQRTEQGDSAMYLCASSFMSGQRVNVLTFGAGSRLTVL.